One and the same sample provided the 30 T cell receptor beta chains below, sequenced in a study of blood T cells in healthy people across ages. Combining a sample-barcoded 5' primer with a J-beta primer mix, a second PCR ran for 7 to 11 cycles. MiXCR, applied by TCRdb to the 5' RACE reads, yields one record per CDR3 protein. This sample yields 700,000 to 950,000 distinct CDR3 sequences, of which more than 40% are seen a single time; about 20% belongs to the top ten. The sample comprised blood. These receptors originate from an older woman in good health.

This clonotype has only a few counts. CDR3 in DNA: TGTGCCAGCAGTGAGTCCGGGACAGGGTACTGGGAGCAGTACTTC. It codes for CASSESGTGYWEQYF. This sequence joins TRBV12-3 or TRBV12-4 and TRBJ2-7; 9 bases match TRBD1. The CDR3 spans 15 residues. V shed 5 bases and J 7 bases; nucleotides not matched to a gene: 12.

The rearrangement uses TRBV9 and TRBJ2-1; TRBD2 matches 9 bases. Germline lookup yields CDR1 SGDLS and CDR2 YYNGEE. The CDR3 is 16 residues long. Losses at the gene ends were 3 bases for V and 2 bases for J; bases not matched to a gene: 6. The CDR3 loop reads CASSAQREEAYNEQFF. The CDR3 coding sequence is TGTGCCAGCAGCGCCCAGCGGGAGGAGGCCTACAATGAGCAGTTCTTC.

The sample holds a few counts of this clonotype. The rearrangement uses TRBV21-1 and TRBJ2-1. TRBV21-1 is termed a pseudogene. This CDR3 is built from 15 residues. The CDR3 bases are TGTGCCAGCAGCAACAGCGGGAGAACCTACAATGAGCAGTTCTTC. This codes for CASSNSGRTYNEQFF.

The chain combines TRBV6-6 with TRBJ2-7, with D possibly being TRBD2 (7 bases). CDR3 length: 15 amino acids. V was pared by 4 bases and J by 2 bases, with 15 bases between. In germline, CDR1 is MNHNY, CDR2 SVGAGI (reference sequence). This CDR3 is CASSSWEGEPYEQYF. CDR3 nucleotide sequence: TGTGCCAGCAGTTCCTGGGAGGGGGAGCCCTACGAGCAGTACTTC.

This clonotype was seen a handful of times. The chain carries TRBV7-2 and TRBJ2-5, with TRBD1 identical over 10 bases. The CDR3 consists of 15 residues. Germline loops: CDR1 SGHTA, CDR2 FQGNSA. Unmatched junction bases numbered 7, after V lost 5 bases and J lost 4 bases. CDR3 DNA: TGTGCCAGCAGCCCTCGGACAGGGGGAACAGAGACCCAGTACTTC. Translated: CASSPRTGGTETQYF.

CDR3 nucleotide sequence: TGTGCCACCAGCAGAGAGTGGCAGGGAAATTCACCCCTCCACTTT. The encoded protein is CATSREWQGNSPLHF. This chain joins TRBV15 and TRBJ1-6; D perhaps matches TRBD1 (5 bases). The CDR3 covers 15 residues. V dropped 0 bases and J dropped 7 bases, with 10 bases sitting between them. CDR1 LNHNV and CDR2 YYDKDF come from the germline V gene (reference sequence).

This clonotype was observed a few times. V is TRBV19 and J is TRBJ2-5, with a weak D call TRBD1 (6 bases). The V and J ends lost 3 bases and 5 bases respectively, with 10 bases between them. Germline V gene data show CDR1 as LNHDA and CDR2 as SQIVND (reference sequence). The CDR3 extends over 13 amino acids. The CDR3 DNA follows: TGTGCCAGTAGTATCAACAGGGCTGAGACCCAGTACTTC. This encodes CASSINRAETQYF.

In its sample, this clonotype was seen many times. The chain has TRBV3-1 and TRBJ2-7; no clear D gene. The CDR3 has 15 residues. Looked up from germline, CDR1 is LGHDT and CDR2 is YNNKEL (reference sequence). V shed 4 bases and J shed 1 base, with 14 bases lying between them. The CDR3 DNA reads TGTGCCAGCAGCCGCGAGGCAGGAGATTCCTACGAGCAGTACTTC. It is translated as CASSREAGDSYEQYF.

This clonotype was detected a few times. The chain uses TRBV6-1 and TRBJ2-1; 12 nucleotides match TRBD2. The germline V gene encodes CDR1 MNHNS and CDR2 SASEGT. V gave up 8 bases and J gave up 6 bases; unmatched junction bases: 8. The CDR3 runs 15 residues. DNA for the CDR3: TGTGCCAGCGGTTTGACTAGCGGGAGTATCAATGAGCAGTTCTTC. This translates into CASGLTSGSINEQFF.

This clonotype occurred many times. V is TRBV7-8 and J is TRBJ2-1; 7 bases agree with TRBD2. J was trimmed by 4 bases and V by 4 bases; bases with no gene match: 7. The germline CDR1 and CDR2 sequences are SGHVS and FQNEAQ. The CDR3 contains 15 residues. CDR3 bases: TGTGCCAGCAGCTCTAGCGGCGGAGTGTACAATGAGCAGTTCTTC. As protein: CASSSSGGVYNEQFF.

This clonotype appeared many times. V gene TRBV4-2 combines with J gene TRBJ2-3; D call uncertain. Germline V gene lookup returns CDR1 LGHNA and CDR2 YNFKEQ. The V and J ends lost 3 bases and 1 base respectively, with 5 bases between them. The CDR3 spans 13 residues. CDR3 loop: CASSHRGTDTQYF. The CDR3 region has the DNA TGTGCCAGCAGCCATAGGGGCACAGATACGCAGTATTTT.

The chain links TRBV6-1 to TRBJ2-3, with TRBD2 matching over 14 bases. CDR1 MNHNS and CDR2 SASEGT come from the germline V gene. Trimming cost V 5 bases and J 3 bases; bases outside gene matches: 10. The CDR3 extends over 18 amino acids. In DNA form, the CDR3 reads TGTGCCAGCAGTAGATCGGGACTAGCGGGAGTGGGTACAGATACGCAGTATTTT. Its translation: CASSRSGLAGVGTDTQYF.

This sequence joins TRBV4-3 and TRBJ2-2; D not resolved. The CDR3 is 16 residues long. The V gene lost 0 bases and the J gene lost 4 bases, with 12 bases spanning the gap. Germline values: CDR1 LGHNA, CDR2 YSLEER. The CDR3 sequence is CASSQDLDRTTGELFF. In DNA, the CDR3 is TGCGCCAGCAGCCAAGATCTTGACCGGACCACCGGGGAGCTGTTTTTT.

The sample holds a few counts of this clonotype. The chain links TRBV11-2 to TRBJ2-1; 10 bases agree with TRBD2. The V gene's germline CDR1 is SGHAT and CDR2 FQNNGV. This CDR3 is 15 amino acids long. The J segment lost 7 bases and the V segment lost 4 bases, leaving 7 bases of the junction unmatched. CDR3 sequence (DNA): TGTGCCAGCAGCTCTCTAGCGGGAGTGGGTAATGAGCAGTTCTTC. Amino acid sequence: CASSSLAGVGNEQFF.

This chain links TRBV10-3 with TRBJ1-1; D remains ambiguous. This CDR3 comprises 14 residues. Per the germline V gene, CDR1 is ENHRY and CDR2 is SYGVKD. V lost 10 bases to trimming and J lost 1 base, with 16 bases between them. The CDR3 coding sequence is TGTGCCACCACCTTTCAGGACTCGAACACTGAAGCTTTCTTT. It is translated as CATTFQDSNTEAFF.

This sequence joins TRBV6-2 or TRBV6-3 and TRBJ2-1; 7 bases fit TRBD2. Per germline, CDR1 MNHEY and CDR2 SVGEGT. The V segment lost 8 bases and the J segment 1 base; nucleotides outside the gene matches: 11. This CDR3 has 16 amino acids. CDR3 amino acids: CASRGIAGRSYNEQFF. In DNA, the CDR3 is TGTGCCAGCCGCGGTATAGCGGGCCGGTCCTACAATGAGCAGTTCTTC.

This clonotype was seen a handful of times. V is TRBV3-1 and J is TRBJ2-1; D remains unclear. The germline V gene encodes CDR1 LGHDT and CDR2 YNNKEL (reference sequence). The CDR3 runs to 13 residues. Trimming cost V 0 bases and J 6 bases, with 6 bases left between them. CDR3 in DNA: TGTGCCAGCAGCCAAGAGGGCAGCAATGAGCAGTTCTTC. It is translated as CASSQEGSNEQFF.

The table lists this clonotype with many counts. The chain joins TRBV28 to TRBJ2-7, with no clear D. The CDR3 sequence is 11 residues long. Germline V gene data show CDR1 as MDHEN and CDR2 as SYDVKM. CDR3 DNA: TGTGCGACTGAGGCGCCCTACGAGCAGTACTTC. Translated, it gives CATEAPYEQYF. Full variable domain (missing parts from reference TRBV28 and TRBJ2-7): DVKVTQSSRYLVKRTGEKVFLECVQDMDHENMFWYRQDPGLGLRLIYFSYDVKMKEKGDIPEGYSVSREKKERFSLILESASTNQTSMYLCATEAPYEQYFGPGTRLTVT.

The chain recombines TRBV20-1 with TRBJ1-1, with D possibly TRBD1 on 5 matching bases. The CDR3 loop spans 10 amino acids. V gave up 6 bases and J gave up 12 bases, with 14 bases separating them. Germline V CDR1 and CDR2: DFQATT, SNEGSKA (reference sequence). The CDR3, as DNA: TGCAGTGCCACATGGGGGACTTCTTTCTTT. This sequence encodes CSATWGTSFF.

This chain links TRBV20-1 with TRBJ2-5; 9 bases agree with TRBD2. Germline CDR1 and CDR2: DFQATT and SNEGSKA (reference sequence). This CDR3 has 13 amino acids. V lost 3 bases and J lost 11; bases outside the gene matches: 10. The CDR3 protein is CSARRAGGREQYF. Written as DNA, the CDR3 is TGCAGTGCTAGGCGGGCGGGAGGGCGAGAGCAGTACTTC.

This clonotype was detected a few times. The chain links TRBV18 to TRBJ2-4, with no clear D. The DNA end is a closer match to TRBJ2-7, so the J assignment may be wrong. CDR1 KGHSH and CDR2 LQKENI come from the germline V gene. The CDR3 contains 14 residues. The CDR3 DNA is TGTGCCAGCTCACCAACCCCTCTCAAGGGCGAGCAGTACTTC. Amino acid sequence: CASSPTPLKGEQYF.

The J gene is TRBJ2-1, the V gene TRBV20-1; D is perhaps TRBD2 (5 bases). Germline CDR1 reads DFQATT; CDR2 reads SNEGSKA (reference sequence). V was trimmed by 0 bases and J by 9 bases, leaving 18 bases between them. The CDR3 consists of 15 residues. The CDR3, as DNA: TGCAGTGCTAGAGATGGGCGGGCGGTGGGTGGTGAGCAGTTCTTC. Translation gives CSARDGRAVGGEQFF.

The CDR3 DNA follows: TGCAGTGCTAGGCCGGGACAAAACTACGAGCAGTACTTC. Translating gives CSARPGQNYEQYF. The gene calls are TRBV20-1 and TRBJ2-7; D is perhaps TRBD1 (6 bases). CDR1 DFQATT and CDR2 SNEGSKA come from the germline V gene (reference sequence). This CDR3 comprises 13 residues. The V and J ends lost 3 bases and 3 bases respectively, with 12 bases between them.

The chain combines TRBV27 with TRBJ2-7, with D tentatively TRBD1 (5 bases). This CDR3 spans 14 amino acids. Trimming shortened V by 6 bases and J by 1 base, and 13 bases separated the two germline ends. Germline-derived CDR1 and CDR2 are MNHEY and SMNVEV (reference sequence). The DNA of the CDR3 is TGTGCCAGCAGCCAGGCCCGACAGTCCTACGAGCAGTACTTC. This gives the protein CASSQARQSYEQYF.

The DNA of the CDR3 is TGCAGTGCCATAGATAGCGGCCGAACTCACAATGAGCAGTTCTTC. This codes for CSAIDSGRTHNEQFF. The J gene is TRBJ2-1, the V gene TRBV20-1, with a tentative D call TRBD2 (6 bases). The CDR3 loop spans 15 amino acids. V lost 6 bases, J lost 5 bases, and 20 bases lay in between. Looked up from germline, CDR1 is DFQATT and CDR2 is SNEGSKA (reference sequence).

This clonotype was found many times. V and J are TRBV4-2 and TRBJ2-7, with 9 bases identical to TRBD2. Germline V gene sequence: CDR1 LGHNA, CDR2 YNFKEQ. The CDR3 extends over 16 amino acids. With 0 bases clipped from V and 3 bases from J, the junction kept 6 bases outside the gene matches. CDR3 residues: CASSQEASGGYYEQYF. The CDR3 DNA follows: TGTGCCAGCAGCCAAGAAGCGAGCGGGGGGTACTACGAGCAGTACTTC.

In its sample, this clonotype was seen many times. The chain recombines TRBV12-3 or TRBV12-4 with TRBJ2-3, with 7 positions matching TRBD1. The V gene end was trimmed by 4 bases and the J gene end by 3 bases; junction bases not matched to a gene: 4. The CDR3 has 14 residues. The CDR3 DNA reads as TGTGCCAGCAGTTCACTCAGGGGGACAGATACGCAGTATTTT. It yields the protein CASSSLRGTDTQYF.

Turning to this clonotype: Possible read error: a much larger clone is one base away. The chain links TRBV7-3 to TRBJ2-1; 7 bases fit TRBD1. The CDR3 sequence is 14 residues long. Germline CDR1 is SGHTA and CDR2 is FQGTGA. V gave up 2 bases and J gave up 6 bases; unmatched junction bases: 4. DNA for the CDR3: TGTGCCAGCAGCTTAGGGACAGCCTGCAATGAGCAGTTCTTC. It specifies CASSLGTACNEQFF. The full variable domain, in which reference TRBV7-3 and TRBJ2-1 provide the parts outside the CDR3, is GAGVSQTPSNKVTEKGKYVELRCDPISGHTALYWYRQSLGQGPEFLIYFQGTGAADDSGLPNDRFFAVRPEGSVSTLKIQRTERGDSAVYLCASSLGTACNEQFFGPGTRLTVL.

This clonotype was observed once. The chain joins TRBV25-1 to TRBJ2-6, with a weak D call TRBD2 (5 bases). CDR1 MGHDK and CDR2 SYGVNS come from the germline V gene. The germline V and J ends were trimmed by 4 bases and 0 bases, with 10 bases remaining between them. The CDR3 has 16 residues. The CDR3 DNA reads TGTGCCAGCAGTGTGGCCGGGGACTCTGGGGCCAACGTCCTGACTTTC. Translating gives CASSVAGDSGANVLTF.

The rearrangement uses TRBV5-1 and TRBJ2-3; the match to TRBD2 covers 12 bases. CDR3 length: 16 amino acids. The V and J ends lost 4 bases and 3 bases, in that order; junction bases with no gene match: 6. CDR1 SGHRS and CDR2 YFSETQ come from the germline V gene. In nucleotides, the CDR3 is TGCGCCAGCAGCCCACCTAGCGGGGGGGCAACAGATACGCAGTATTTT. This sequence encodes CASSPPSGGATDTQYF.